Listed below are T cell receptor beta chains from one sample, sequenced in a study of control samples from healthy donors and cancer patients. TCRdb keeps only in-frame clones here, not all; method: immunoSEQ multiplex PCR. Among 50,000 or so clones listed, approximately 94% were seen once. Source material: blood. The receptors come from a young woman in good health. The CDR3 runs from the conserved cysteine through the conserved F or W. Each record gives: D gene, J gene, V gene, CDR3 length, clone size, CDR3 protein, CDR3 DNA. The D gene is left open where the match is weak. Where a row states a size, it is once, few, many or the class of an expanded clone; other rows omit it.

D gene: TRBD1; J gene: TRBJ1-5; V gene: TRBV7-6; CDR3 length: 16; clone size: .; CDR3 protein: CASSLGTGQTNQPQHF; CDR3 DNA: TGTGCCAGCAGCTTAGGTACGGGACAGACTAATCAGCCCCAGCATTTT
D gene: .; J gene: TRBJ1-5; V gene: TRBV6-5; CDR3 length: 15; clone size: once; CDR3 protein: CATQIQDDSNQPQHF; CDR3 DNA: TGTGCCACTCAAATACAGGATGATAGCAATCAGCCCCAGCATTTT
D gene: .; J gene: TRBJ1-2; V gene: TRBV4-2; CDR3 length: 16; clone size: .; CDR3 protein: CASSQDQTGPDYGYTF; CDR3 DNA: TGTGCCAGCAGCCAAGACCAGACAGGCCCAGACTATGGCTACACCTTC
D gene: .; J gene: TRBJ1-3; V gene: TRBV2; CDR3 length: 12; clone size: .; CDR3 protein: CASKGLGNTIYF; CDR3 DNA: TGTGCCAGCAAGGGTCTTGGAAACACCATATATTTT
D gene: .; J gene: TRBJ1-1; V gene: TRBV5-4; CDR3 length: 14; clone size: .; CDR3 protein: CASSLPAANTEAFF; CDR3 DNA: TGTGCCAGCAGCTTGCCGGCGGCGAACACTGAAGCTTTCTTT
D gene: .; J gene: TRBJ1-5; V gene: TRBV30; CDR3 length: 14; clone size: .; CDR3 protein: CAWSRGLTDQPQHF; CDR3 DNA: TGTGCCTGGAGTCGGGGACTGACCGATCAGCCCCAGCATTTT
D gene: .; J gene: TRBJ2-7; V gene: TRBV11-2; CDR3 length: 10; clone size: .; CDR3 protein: CASSLGEQYF; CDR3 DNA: TGTGCCAGCAGCTTAGGCGAGCAGTACTTC
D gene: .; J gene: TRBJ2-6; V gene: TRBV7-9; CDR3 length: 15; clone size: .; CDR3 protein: CASSRLGAGANVLTF; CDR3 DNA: TGTGCCAGCAGCCGACTAGGGGCTGGGGCCAACGTCCTGACTTTC
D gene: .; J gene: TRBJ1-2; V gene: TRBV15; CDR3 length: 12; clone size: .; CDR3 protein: CATSSSYPGYTF; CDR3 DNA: TGTGCCACCAGCAGCAGCTACCCTGGCTACACCTTC
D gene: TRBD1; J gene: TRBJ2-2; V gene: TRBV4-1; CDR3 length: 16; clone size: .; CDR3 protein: CASSQPGTGNTGELFF; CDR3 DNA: TGCGCCAGCAGCCAACCGGGGACAGGGAACACCGGGGAGCTGTTTTTT
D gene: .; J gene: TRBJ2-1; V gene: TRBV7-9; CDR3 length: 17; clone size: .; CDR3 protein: CASSLRHTGPKSNEQFF; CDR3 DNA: TGTGCCAGCAGCTTGAGGCACACAGGACCCAAGAGCAATGAGCAGTTCTTC
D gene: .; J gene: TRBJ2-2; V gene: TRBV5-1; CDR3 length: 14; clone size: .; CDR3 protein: CASSLVVNTGELFF; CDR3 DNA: TGCGCCAGCAGCTTGGTGGTGAACACCGGGGAGCTGTTTTTT
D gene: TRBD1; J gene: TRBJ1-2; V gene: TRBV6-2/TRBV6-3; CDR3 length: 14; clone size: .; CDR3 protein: CASSYTRQGDGYTF; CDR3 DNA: TGTGCCAGCAGTTACACTCGACAGGGTGATGGCTACACCTTC
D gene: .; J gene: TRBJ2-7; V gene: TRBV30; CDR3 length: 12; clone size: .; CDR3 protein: CAWSGRGIEQYF; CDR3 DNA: TGTGCCTGGAGTGGCAGGGGTATCGAGCAGTACTTC
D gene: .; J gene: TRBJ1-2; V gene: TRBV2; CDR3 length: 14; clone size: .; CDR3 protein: CASSVLVEGPGYTF; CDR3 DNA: TGTGCCAGCAGTGTCTTGGTAGAAGGGCCCGGCTACACCTTC
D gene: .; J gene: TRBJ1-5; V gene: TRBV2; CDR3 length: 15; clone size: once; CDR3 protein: CASSGQGTSNQPQHF; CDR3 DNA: TGTGCCAGCAGTGGGCAGGGGACCAGCAATCAGCCCCAGCATTTT
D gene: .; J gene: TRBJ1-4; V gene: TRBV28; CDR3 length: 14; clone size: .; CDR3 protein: CASSSRVLNEKLFF; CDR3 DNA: TGTGCCAGCAGTTCCCGGGTTCTTAATGAAAAACTGTTTTTT
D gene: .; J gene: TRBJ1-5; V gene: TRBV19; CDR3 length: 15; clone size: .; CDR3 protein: CASSNSIGSNQPQHF; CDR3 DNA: TGTGCCAGTAGTAACAGTATAGGGAGCAATCAGCCCCAGCATTTT
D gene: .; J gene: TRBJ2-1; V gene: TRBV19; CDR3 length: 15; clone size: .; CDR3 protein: CASSTGTRGNNEQFF; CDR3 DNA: TGTGCCAGTAGTACCGGGACCAGGGGCAACAATGAGCAGTTCTTC
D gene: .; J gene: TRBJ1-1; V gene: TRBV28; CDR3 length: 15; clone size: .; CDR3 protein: CASSLSQDGNTEAFF; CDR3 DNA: TGTGCCAGCAGTTTATCCCAGGACGGGAACACTGAAGCTTTCTTT
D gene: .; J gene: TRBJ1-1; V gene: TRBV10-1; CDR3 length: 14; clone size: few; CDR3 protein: CASAPNAEPTEAFF; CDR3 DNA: TGCGCCAGCGCCCCAAACGCCGAACCCACTGAAGCTTTCTTT
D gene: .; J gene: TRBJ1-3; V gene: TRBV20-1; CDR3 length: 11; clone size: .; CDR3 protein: CSVAMGNTIYF; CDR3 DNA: TGCAGTGTCGCAATGGGCAACACCATATATTTT
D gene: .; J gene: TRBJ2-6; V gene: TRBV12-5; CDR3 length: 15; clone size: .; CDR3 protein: CASGPGGAGANVLTF; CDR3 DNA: TGTGCTAGTGGTCCTGGAGGGGCTGGGGCCAACGTCCTGACTTTC
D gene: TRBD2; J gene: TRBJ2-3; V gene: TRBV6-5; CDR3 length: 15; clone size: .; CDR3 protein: CASSYMRGGADTQYF; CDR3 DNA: TGTGCCAGCAGTTACATGCGGGGGGGCGCAGATACGCAGTATTTT